Listed below are T cell receptor beta chains from one sample, sequenced in a study of shared clonotypes between healthy human individuals. The protocol was immunoSEQ multiplex PCR, while the TCRdb copy is restricted to in-frame clones and leaves out a portion. There are millions of clones in the sample; just over 90% occur only once, and over 0.12% lies in the top ten. Sequenced material: naive CD4+ T cells sorted from blood. The source is a man in his late teens or twenties in good health. The CDR3 runs from the conserved cysteine through the conserved F or W. A D gene is named only where the DNA matches it firmly. A row's size may be missing; if present it is once, few, many or a size class.

size | J | V | D | CDR3 | DNA
- | TRBJ2-7 | TRBV30 | - | CAWSVRGSGSWEQYF | TGTGCCTGGAGTGTAAGGGGATCCGGGAGCTGGGAGCAGTACTTC
once | TRBJ2-2 | TRBV2 | TRBD2 | CASRGEVTGELFF | TGTGCCAGTCGGGGGGAAGTCACCGGGGAGCTGTTTTTT
- | TRBJ1-1 | TRBV5-1 | TRBD1 | CASSQGQVNTEAFF | TGCGCCAGCAGCCAGGGACAGGTGAACACTGAAGCTTTCTTT
- | TRBJ1-1 | TRBV29-1 | TRBD1 | CSGNRGQTEAFF | TGCAGCGGTAACAGGGGACAGACTGAAGCTTTCTTT
- | TRBJ2-2 | TRBV28 | - | CASSLGESGELFF | TGTGCCAGCAGTTTGGGGGAGTCCGGGGAGCTGTTTTTT
- | TRBJ1-2 | TRBV19 | - | CASRKTASYGYTF | TGTGCCAGTAGGAAGACAGCCAGCTATGGCTACACCTTC
- | TRBJ1-4 | TRBV19 | - | CASSSPATNEKLFF | TGTGCCAGTAGTAGCCCCGCAACTAATGAAAAACTGTTTTTT
- | TRBJ2-7 | TRBV5-5 | - | CASSSGPAAEQYF | TGTGCCAGCAGCTCGGGCCCTGCGGCCGAGCAGTACTTC
- | TRBJ2-5 | TRBV2 | - | CASGVTQETQYF | TGTGCCAGCGGAGTAACACAAGAGACCCAATACTTC
once | TRBJ2-7 | TRBV6-1 | TRBD1 | CASEWTGGTYEQYF | TGTGCCAGCGAATGGACAGGGGGCACCTACGAGCAGTACTTC
- | TRBJ2-7 | TRBV7-9 | TRBD2 | CASSYRGGLYEQYF | TGTGCCAGTTCCTACCGGGGGGGATTATACGAGCAGTACTTC
- | TRBJ2-7 | TRBV6-4 | - | CASSDSAEQYF | TGTGCCAGCAGTGACTCCGCCGAGCAGTACTTC
- | TRBJ2-1 | TRBV5-1 | TRBD1 | CASSTPGQGSYNEQFF | TGCGCCAGCAGCACACCGGGACAGGGCTCCTACAATGAGCAGTTCTTC
- | TRBJ2-5 | TRBV18 | TRBD2 | CASSPAGLASETQYF | TGTGCCAGCTCACCGGCCGGACTAGCATCGGAGACCCAGTACTTC
- | TRBJ2-7 | TRBV7-6 | - | CASSLEASSYEQYF | TGTGCCAGCAGCTTGGAGGCCAGCTCCTACGAGCAGTACTTC
- | TRBJ2-2 | TRBV7-9 | - | CASSPLSGFFTGELFF | TGTGCCAGCAGCCCTCTTAGTGGATTTTTCACCGGGGAGCTGTTTTTT
- | TRBJ2-7 | TRBV15 | TRBD2 | CATSRVGTSYEQYF | TGTGCCACCAGCAGGGTTGGGACTAGCTACGAGCAGTACTTC
- | TRBJ2-1 | TRBV9 | - | CASSVGSSRLESYNEQFF | TGTGCCAGCAGCGTAGGTAGCAGCAGACTGGAGTCCTACAATGAGCAGTTCTTC
- | TRBJ2-7 | TRBV6-1 | - | CASRTPGSYEQYF | TGTGCCAGCAGAACGCCGGGGTCCTACGAGCAGTACTTC
- | TRBJ1-1 | TRBV11-2 | - | CASSRRENTEAFF | TGTGCCAGCAGCCGCAGGGAAAACACTGAAGCTTTCTTT
- | TRBJ2-5 | TRBV6-1 | - | CASRSRVAETQYF | TGTGCCAGCAGAAGCAGGGTAGCGGAGACCCAGTACTTC
- | TRBJ2-7 | TRBV5-5 | - | CASSLYPDSLLLSEQYF | TGTGCCAGCAGCCTATATCCGGACAGTCTCCTGCTATCGGAGCAGTACTTC
- | TRBJ2-3 | TRBV10-3 | - | CPPKFSRSLTDTQYF | TGTCCTCCCAAATTTAGTAGGAGCCTCACAGATACGCAGTATTTT
once | TRBJ2-1 | TRBV6-5 | - | CASSSGQIVGQFF | TGTGCCAGCAGCTCCGGACAGATCGTTGGGCAGTTCTTC
- | TRBJ1-2 | TRBV10-3 | TRBD1 | CAIRSDRGEYGYTF | TGTGCCATCAGATCGGACAGGGGAGAGTATGGCTACACCTTC
- | TRBJ1-2 | TRBV7-8 | - | CASSLGGLPGNGYTF | TGTGCCAGCAGCTTAGGAGGCCTCCCTGGCAATGGCTACACCTTC
- | TRBJ2-5 | TRBV5-1 | - | CASSLEGTYQETQYF | TGCGCCAGCAGCTTGGAAGGGACATACCAAGAGACCCAGTACTTC
- | TRBJ1-5 | TRBV7-9 | - | CASSLDFGGGSNQPQHF | TGTGCCAGCAGCTTAGATTTTGGGGGGGGTAGCAATCAGCCCCAGCATTTT
- | TRBJ1-1 | TRBV10-3 | - | CAIGTGTANTEAFF | TGTGCCATCGGAACCGGGACCGCGAACACTGAAGCTTTCTTT
- | TRBJ1-2 | TRBV20-1 | - | CSAREGYGYTF | TGCAGTGCTAGAGAGGGCTATGGCTACACCTTC
- | TRBJ1-6 | TRBV18 | - | CASSPSPDSNSPLHF | TGTGCCAGCTCACCCTCGCCTGATAGTAATTCACCCCTCCACTTT
- | TRBJ2-7 | TRBV7-2 | TRBD2 | CASSLKSGAGVYSYEQYF | TGTGCCAGCAGCTTAAAGTCAGGAGCGGGAGTTTACTCCTACGAGCAGTACTTC
- | TRBJ2-7 | TRBV11-2 | - | CASSLGFYEQYF | TGTGCCAGCAGCTTGGGTTTCTACGAGCAGTACTTC
- | TRBJ2-5 | TRBV6-6 | - | CASSYRGKTQYF | TGTGCCAGCAGTTACCGGGGAAAGACCCAGTACTTC
once | TRBJ2-1 | TRBV5-1 | TRBD2 | CASRHGLAGVKSSYNEQFF | TGCGCCAGCAGACACGGACTAGCGGGAGTTAAAAGCTCCTACAATGAGCAGTTCTTC
once | TRBJ1-6 | TRBV19 | - | CASAGGGSPLHF | TGTGCCAGTGCCGGGGGTGGTTCACCCCTCCACTTT
- | TRBJ2-6 | TRBV4-3 | - | CASSQDLAYSGANVLTF | TGCGCCAGTAGCCAAGATCTAGCCTACTCTGGGGCCAACGTCCTGACTTTC
- | TRBJ2-3 | TRBV4-1 | - | CASSQDGGGLGTDTQYF | TGCGCCAGCAGCCAAGATGGAGGGGGATTAGGCACAGATACGCAGTATTTT
- | TRBJ2-1 | TRBV5-1 | - | CASSLAPRGVGDNEQFF | TGCGCCAGCAGCTTGGCCCCCCGGGGTGTGGGGGACAATGAGCAGTTCTTC
- | TRBJ1-5 | TRBV28 | TRBD1 | CASSPWTGNSNQPQHF | TGTGCCAGCAGTCCGTGGACAGGAAATAGCAATCAGCCCCAGCATTTT
- | TRBJ2-5 | TRBV5-4 | - | CASSLGQTTGSETQYF | TGTGCCAGCAGCCTGGGACAGACTACCGGGAGTGAGACCCAGTACTTC
- | TRBJ1-2 | TRBV30 | TRBD1 | CAWSVLSGGAYGYTF | TGTGCCTGGAGTGTACTTTCAGGGGGCGCCTATGGCTACACCTTC
- | TRBJ1-6 | TRBV6-1 | TRBD1 | CASRGQGNSPLHF | TGTGCCAGCAGGGGACAGGGCAATTCACCCCTCCACTTT
once | TRBJ2-7 | TRBV7-8 | - | CASSPTSPYEQYF | TGTGCCAGCAGCCCCACCTCCCCCTACGAGCAGTACTTC
few | TRBJ2-2 | TRBV7-6 | - | CASSLEAETGELFF | TGTGCCAGCAGCTTAGAGGCAGAAACCGGGGAGCTGTTTTTT
- | TRBJ2-3 | TRBV6-1 | TRBD1 | CASSGDRRTDTQYF | TGTGCCAGCAGTGGGGACAGGCGCACAGATACGCAGTATTTT
once | TRBJ2-6 | TRBV19 | TRBD1 | CASSRQRGGSSSGANVLTF | TGTGCCAGTAGTAGACAGAGAGGGGGCTCCAGCTCTGGGGCCAACGTCCTGACTTTC
- | TRBJ2-5 | TRBV19 | - | CASRQLAPYQETQYF | TGTGCCAGTAGACAACTAGCACCGTACCAAGAGACCCAGTACTTC
- | TRBJ1-3 | TRBV7-2 | - | CASSPVFSGNTIYF | TGTGCCAGCAGCCCGGTCTTCTCTGGAAACACCATATATTTT
- | TRBJ1-1 | TRBV6-4 | - | CASSDSDIQGMNTEAFF | TGTGCCAGCAGTGACTCAGACATCCAAGGGATGAACACTGAAGCTTTCTTT
once | TRBJ2-5 | TRBV2 | TRBD1 | CAGRPLTGALGTQYF | TGTGCCGGCCGGCCCTTAACAGGGGCCTTAGGGACCCAGTACTTC
- | TRBJ2-7 | TRBV7-2 | - | CASSQRNQGYEQYF | TGTGCCAGCAGCCAACGAAACCAGGGATACGAGCAGTACTTC
once | TRBJ2-2 | TRBV19 | - | CASSINMANTGELFF | TGTGCCAGTAGTATAAATATGGCGAACACCGGGGAGCTGTTTTTT